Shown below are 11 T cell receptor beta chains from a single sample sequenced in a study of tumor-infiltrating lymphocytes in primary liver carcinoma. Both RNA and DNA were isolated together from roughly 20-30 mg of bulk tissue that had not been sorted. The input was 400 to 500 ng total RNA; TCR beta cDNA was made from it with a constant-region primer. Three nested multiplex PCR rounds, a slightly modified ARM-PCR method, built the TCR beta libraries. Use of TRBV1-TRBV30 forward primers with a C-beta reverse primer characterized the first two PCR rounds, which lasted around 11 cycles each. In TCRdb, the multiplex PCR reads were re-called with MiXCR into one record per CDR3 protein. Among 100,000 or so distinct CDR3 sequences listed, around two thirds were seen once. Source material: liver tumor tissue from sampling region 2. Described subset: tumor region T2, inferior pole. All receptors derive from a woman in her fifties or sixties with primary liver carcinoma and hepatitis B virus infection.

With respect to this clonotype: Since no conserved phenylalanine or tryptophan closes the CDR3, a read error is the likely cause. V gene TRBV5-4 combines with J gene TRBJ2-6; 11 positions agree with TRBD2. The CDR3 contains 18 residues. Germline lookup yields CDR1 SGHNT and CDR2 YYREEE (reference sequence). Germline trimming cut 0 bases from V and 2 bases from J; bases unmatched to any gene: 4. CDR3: CASSLGLAGGAGANVLTS. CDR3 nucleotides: TGTGCCAGCAGCTTGGGCCTAGCGGGAGGAGCTGGGGCCAACGTCCTGACTTCA.

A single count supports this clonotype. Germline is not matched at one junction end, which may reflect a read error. CDR3 sequence reads: CASIIGNTDTQYF. The CDR3 DNA follows: TGTGCCAGCATTATCGGTAACACAGATACACAGTATTTT. This chain joins TRBV7-9 and TRBJ2-3; D not certain. This CDR3 contains 13 residues. Germline V gene data show CDR1 as SEHNR and CDR2 as FQNEAQ (reference sequence).

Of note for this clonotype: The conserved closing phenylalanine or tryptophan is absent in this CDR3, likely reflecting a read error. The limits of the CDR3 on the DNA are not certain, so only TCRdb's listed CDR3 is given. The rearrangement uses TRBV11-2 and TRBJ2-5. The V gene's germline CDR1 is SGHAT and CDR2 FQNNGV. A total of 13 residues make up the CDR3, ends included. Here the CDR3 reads CASNLESKGTQYL.

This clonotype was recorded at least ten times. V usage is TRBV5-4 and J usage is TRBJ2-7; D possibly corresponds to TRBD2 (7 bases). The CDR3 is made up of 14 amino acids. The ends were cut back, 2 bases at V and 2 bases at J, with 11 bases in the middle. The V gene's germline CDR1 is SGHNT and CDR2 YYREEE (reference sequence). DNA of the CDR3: TGTGCCAGCAGCTTAAGGGGGAGGGCCTACGAGCAGTACTTC. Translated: CASSLRGRAYEQYF.

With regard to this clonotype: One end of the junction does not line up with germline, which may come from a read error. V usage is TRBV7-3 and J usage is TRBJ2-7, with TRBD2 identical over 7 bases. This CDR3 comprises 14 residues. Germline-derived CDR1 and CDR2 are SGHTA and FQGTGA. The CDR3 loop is CANSSNRDYSEQYF. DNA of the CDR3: TGTGCCAACAGCTCGAACCGGGACTATTCCGAGCAGTACTTT.

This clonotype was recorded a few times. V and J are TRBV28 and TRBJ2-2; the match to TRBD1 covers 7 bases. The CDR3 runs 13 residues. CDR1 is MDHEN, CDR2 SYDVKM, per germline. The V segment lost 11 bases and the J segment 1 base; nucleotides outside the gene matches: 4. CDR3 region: CAGGQQNTGELFF. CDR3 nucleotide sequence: TGTGCCGGGGGACAGCAGAACACCGGGGAGCTGTTTTTT.

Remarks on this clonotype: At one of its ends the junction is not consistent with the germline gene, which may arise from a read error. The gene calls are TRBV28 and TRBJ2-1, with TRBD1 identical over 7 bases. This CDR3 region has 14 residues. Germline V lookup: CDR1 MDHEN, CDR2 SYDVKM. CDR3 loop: CASGTPGTVNEQLF. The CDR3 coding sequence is TGTGCCAGCGGCACTCCCGGGACAGTTAATGAGCAGTTATTC.

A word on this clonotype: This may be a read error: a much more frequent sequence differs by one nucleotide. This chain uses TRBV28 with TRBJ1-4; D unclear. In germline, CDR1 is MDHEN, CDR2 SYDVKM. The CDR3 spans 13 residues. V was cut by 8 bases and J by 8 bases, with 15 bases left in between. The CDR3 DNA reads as TGTGCCAGCGGCGACGGAGTGTGGGAAAAACTGTTTTTT. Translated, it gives CASGDGVWEKLFF. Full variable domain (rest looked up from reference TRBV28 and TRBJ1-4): DVKVTQSSRYLVKRTGEKVFLECVQDMDHENMFWYRQDPGLGLRLIYFSYDVKMKEKGDIPEGYSVSREKKERFSLILESASTNQTSMYLCASGDGVWEKLFFGSGTQLSVL.

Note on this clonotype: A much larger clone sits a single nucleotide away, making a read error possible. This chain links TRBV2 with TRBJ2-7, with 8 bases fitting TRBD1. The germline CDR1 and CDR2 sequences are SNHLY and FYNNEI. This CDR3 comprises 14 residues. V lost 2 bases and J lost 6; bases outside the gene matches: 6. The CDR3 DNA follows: TGTGCCAGCAGTGAAAGGGTCAGGGGGCCCGAGCAGTACTTC. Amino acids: CASSERVRGPEQYF.

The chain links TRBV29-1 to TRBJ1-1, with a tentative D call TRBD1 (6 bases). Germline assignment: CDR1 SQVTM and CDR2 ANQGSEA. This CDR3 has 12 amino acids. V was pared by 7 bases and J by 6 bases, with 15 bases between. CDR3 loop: CSAEEGGAEAFF. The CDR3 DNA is TGCAGCGCTGAGGAGGGGGGCGCTGAAGCTTTCTTT.

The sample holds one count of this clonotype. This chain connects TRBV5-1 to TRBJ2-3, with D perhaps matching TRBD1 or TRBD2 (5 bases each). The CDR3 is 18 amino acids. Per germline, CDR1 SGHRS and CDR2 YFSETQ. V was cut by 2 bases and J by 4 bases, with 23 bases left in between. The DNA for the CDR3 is TGCGCCAGCAGCTTTGGACAAGCGGAAGGAGGATTAGCAGATACGCAGTATTTT. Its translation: CASSFGQAEGGLADTQYF.